This section outlines one TCR beta chain sequence together with its context. This record belongs to a study of blood T cell repertoires in COVID-19. Some clones are missing from TCRdb's copy, which holds only in-frame ones; the method was immunoSEQ multiplex PCR. The sample holds some 150,000 clones, roughly 76% seen once. This TCR derives from a human donor with acute or convalescent COVID-19. The donor label of this sample is uncertain. The sample was peripheral blood.

CDR3: CASSIAAWDGYTF. The CDR3 region has the DNA TGCGCCAGCAGTATCGCGGCATGGGATGGCTACACCTTC. The rearrangement joins TRBV5-1 to TRBJ1-2; no definite D call. Germline values: CDR1 SGHRS, CDR2 YFSETQ. The CDR3 sequence is 13 residues long. Trimming removed 5 bases from V and 6 bases from J, with 14 bases in between.